The clone carrying this T cell receptor (beta chain) has more than one count but fewer than ten. The junction differs from germline at one of its ends, possibly a read error. This sample stems from a study of blood T cells in healthy people across ages. This CDR3 comprises 15 residues. Germline V gives CDR1 DFQATT, CDR2 SNEGSKA (reference sequence). Combining a sample-barcoded 5' primer with a J-beta primer mix, a second PCR ran for 7 to 11 cycles. The authors tagged each cDNA molecule using a template-switch adaptor with 12 random nucleotides. TCRdb analysed the 5' RACE reads with MiXCR anew, one entry per CDR3 protein. The table has 750,000 to 850,000 distinct CDR3 sequences, approximately 25% seen once. The same data also went into a second study, on T cells of mothers and their children.

This receptor was identified in a boy aged 5-17 years in good health. Source material: blood. The J gene is TRBJ2-5, the V gene TRBV20-1; 10 bases fit TRBD2. CDR3 sequence reads: CSAGDSGGAGETQYF. CDR3 DNA sequence: TGCAGTGCTGGAGACAGCGGGGGGGCCGGAGAGACCCAGTACTTC.